The 7 T cell receptor beta chains given below trace back to one sample, sequenced in a study of T cell responses to AZD1222 COVID-19 vaccine. Sequenced by immunoSEQ multiplex PCR; TCRdb stores in-frame clones only, minus some. The table lists roughly 120,000 clones, about 88% of them singletons. Sequences were derived from peripheral blood, sampled on day 0 of AZD1222 vaccination. The receptors were sampled from an adult in good health.

This clone was observed a handful of times. J is TRBJ1-2 and V is TRBV7-9; TRBD1 is a possible D gene (5 bases). V lost 5 bases to trimming and J lost 4 bases, with 20 bases between them. The V gene's germline CDR1 is SEHNR and CDR2 FQNEAQ (reference sequence). The CDR3 runs 16 residues. CDR3 in DNA: TGTGCCAGCAGCGCCCTGGGCAGGGTGTTGGGCTATGGCTACACCTTC. This codes for CASSALGRVLGYGYTF. Using reference TRBV7-9 and TRBJ1-2 for the parts outside the CDR3, the full variable domain is DTGVSQNPRHKITKRGQNVTFRCDPISEHNRLYWYRQTLGQGPEFLTYFQNEAQLEKSRLLSDRFSAERPKGSFSTLEIQRTEQGDSAMYLCASSALGRVLGYGYTFGSGTRLTVV.

Details on this clone: Distinct nucleotide sequences in the sample also encode this CDR3. The CDR3 region is CASSLSDRGGGYTF. DNA for the CDR3: TGTGCCAGCAGCTTATCGGACAGGGGAGGTGGCTACACCTTC. This chain connects TRBV7-2 to TRBJ1-2; 9 nucleotides line up with TRBD1. The CDR3 totals 14 residues. Trimming cost V 2 bases and J 7 bases; bases outside gene matches: 5. CDR1 is SGHTA, CDR2 FQGNSA, per germline.

This chain uses TRBV6-2 or TRBV6-3 with TRBJ2-2; D gene uncertain. V lost 7 bases and J lost 6, with 9 bases in between. This CDR3 contains 12 residues. Germline CDR1 is MNHEY and CDR2 is SVGEGT. The CDR3 DNA is TGTGCCAGCAACCCGGGCGCCGGGGAGCTGTTTTTT. Translating it yields CASNPGAGELFF.

The V and J genes are TRBV5-1 and TRBJ2-1; 9 bases fit TRBD1. The CDR3 is made up of 15 amino acids. Unmatched junction bases numbered 5, after V lost 0 bases and J lost 7 bases. Germline V lookup: CDR1 SGHRS, CDR2 YFSETQ. CDR3 coding DNA: TGCGCCAGCAGCTTGGCGACAGGGGGGTCGAATGAGCAGTTCTTC. As protein: CASSLATGGSNEQFF. The entire variable domain, with the rest obtained from reference TRBV5-1 and TRBJ2-1, is as follows: KAGVTQTPRYLIKTRGQQVTLSCSPISGHRSVSWYQQTPGQGLQFLFEYFSETQRNKGNFPGRFSGRQFSNSRSEMNVSTLELGDSALYLCASSLATGGSNEQFFGPGTRLTVL.

The chain has TRBV28 and TRBJ2-5, with TRBD1 matching over 7 bases. Trimming cost V 6 bases and J 2 bases; bases outside gene matches: 9. Germline CDR1 and CDR2: MDHEN and SYDVKM. CDR3 length: 15 residues. CDR3: CASSQDRDQQETQYF. The CDR3 DNA sequence: TGTGCCAGCAGCCAAGACAGGGATCAGCAAGAGACCCAGTACTTC.

CDR3 protein: CASSPPPLVGQGLNTEAFF. As DNA, the CDR3 is TGTGCCAGCTCACCACCTCCCCTCGTCGGACAGGGATTGAACACTGAAGCTTTCTTT. The chain has TRBV18 and TRBJ1-1; TRBD1 matches 8 bases. From germline, CDR1 is KGHSH and CDR2 LQKENI. J lost 0 bases, V lost 0 bases, and 12 bases had no gene match. There are 19 residues in the CDR3.

The chain employs TRBV7-6 and TRBJ2-2; D possibly corresponds to TRBD1 (6 bases). V was cut by 6 bases and J by 3 bases, with 17 bases left in between. This CDR3 spans 16 amino acids. In germline, CDR1 is SGHVS, CDR2 FNYEAQ. CDR3 in amino acids: CASSLRGTKDTGELFF. The DNA for the CDR3 is TGTGCCAGCAGTCTTAGGGGGACGAAGGACACCGGGGAGCTGTTTTTT.